This TCR beta chain emerged from a study of blood T cells in healthy people across ages. Overall study findings and caveats: Relative to aged donors, long-lived donors carried more naive CD4+ cells and displayed higher diversity. Calculation of diversity from one million T cells yielded estimates considered to be underestimates.

The table lists this clonotype with a count of one. The antigen is undetermined. A sample-barcoded 5' primer and a J-beta primer mix were used in a second PCR of roughly 7 to 11 cycles. TCRdb re-analysed the 5' RACE reads in MiXCR, keeping a single row per CDR3 protein. Of roughly 730,000 distinct CDR3 sequences listed, roughly 50% are singletons. Germline CDR1 is MDHEN and CDR2 is SYDVKM. The CDR3 runs to 15 residues. V gave up 5 bases and J gave up 9 bases; unmatched junction bases: 9. Sequencing was performed on blood. This chain connects TRBV28 to TRBJ2-1; TRBD1 aligns across 11 bases. The receptor comes from a man aged 40-49 years in good health. The CDR3 nucleotides read TGTGCCAGCAGTCCCGGGACAGGGGGACAAAGTGAGCAGTTCTTC. As protein: CASSPGTGGQSEQFF.